Each of the 29 T cell receptor beta chains below was sequenced from the same sample in a study of CD8 T cells in ankylosing spondylitis. TCRdb passed the 5' RACE reads through MiXCR, listing each CDR3 protein once. The table shows some 120,000 distinct CDR3 sequences, with roughly an eighth occurring only once. Sequenced input: blood, either unsorted or a sorted T cell fraction (not recorded which). Receptors were obtained from a female donor with ankylosing spondylitis or in good health (not recorded which).

This clonotype turned up a few times. The chain recombines TRBV5-1 with TRBJ2-3, with 13 bases aligning to TRBD2. The length of the CDR3 is 18 residues. The germline V gene encodes CDR1 SGHRS and CDR2 YFSETQ. The V and J ends lost 4 bases and 0 bases, in that order; junction bases with no gene match: 8. The CDR3 reads CASSPGTSGDSSTDTQYF. For the CDR3, the DNA is TGCGCCAGCAGCCCAGGGACTAGCGGGGATTCTAGCACAGATACGCAGTATTTT.

The chain uses TRBV27 and TRBJ1-5, with a tentative D call TRBD1 (5 bases). There are 13 residues in the CDR3. CDR1 is MNHEY, CDR2 SMNVEV, per germline (reference sequence). Trimming shortened V by 5 bases and J by 11 bases, and 16 bases separated the two germline ends. The CDR3 coding sequence is TGTGCCAGCAGTCCCCGGGAGGGGCTAGCCCAGCATTTT. Translated, it gives CASSPREGLAQHF.

The sample holds a few counts of this clonotype. The V call is TRBV5-1, the J call TRBJ1-1; tentative D call: TRBD1 (6 bases). The CDR3 loop spans 16 amino acids. Between the trimmed V and J ends, which lost 0 bases and 5 bases, there was a span of 17 bases. The germline V gene encodes CDR1 SGHRS and CDR2 YFSETQ. The CDR3: CASSLGTGKGGTEAFF. The CDR3 region has the DNA TGCGCCAGCAGCTTGGGTACAGGGAAGGGTGGTACTGAAGCTTTCTTT.

V and J are TRBV5-1 and TRBJ2-1; 11 nucleotides agree with TRBD1. Germline trimming cut 5 bases from V and 8 bases from J; bases unmatched to any gene: 9. The CDR3 has 15 amino acids. CDR1 and CDR2 (germline): SGHRS, YFSETQ. CDR3 in DNA: TGCGCCAGCAGGCCGGGACAGGGGGTTTTCGATGAGCAGTTCTTC. Residues: CASRPGQGVFDEQFF.

The table lists this clonotype with a few counts. The chain couples TRBV27 to TRBJ2-3, with D possibly being TRBD2 (5 bases). Germline CDR1 is MNHEY and CDR2 is SMNVEV (reference sequence). The ends were cut back, 6 bases at V and 1 base at J, with 14 bases in the middle. The CDR3 has 15 amino acids. The CDR3 DNA follows: TGTGCCAGCAGGGATTACGACGGGGGCACAGATACGCAGTATTTT. Protein: CASRDYDGGTDTQYF.

Many counts were recorded for this clonotype. The chain combines TRBV5-1 with TRBJ1-3, with D uncertain. The V end was cut by 0 bases, the J end by 4 bases, with 11 bases between. The CDR3 is 15 residues long. The germline CDR1 and CDR2 sequences are SGHRS and YFSETQ. The CDR3 loop is CASSLDVRTGNTIYF. The CDR3 DNA sequence: TGCGCCAGCAGCTTGGATGTGAGAACGGGAAACACCATATATTTT.

This chain uses TRBV5-1 with TRBJ1-6, with 11 nucleotides matching TRBD1. J was trimmed by 9 bases and V by 2 bases; bases with no gene match: 4. Germline loops: CDR1 SGHRS, CDR2 YFSETQ. This CDR3 is built from 15 residues. The CDR3: CASSFGQGAGSPLHF. In DNA, the CDR3 is TGCGCCAGCAGCTTCGGACAGGGGGCCGGTTCACCCCTCCACTTT.

In its sample, this clonotype was seen a few times. As DNA, the CDR3 is TGTGCCAGCAGCCCATGGACTAGCGGGACGGAGCAGTTCTTC. Translation gives CASSPWTSGTEQFF. The chain is built from TRBV9 and TRBJ2-1, with 12 bases lining up with TRBD2. The germline V gene has CDR1 SGDLS and CDR2 YYNGEE. The CDR3 is 14 amino acids. The J segment lost 10 bases and the V segment lost 4 bases, leaving 6 bases of the junction unmatched.

In this sample, this clonotype turned up many times. This chain joins TRBV20-1 and TRBJ1-5, with TRBD1 matching 9 bases. Germline V gene sequence: CDR1 DFQATT, CDR2 SNEGSKA (reference sequence). The CDR3 extends over 14 amino acids. Germline trimming cut 3 bases from V and 7 bases from J; bases unmatched to any gene: 7. Here the CDR3 DNA reads TGCAGTGCTAGCCAACCGGGACAGGGACAGCCCCAGCATTTT. It is translated as CSASQPGQGQPQHF.

The chain couples TRBV2 to TRBJ2-5; no clear D gene. CDR1 is SNHLY and CDR2 is FYNNEI in the germline V gene. Between the trimmed V and J ends, which lost 4 bases and 0 bases, there was a span of 12 bases. This CDR3 region has 15 residues. The CDR3, as DNA: TGTGCCAGCAGTGGGCACAAGGGATACCAAGAGACCCAGTACTTC. This codes for CASSGHKGYQETQYF.

This clonotype occurred a few times. V gene TRBV10-2 combines with J gene TRBJ2-7, with D unclear. The CDR3 sequence is 13 residues long. Germline CDR1 is WSHSY and CDR2 is SAAADI. Trimming took off 5 bases at V and 0 bases at J, with 8 bases between the two ends. The CDR3 is CASSLTTSYEQYF. In DNA form, the CDR3 reads TGCGCCAGCAGTCTAACGACCTCCTACGAGCAGTACTTC.

This clonotype was detected many times. V and J are TRBV5-1 and TRBJ2-6; D gene uncertain. V dropped 0 bases and J dropped 4 bases, with 8 bases sitting between them. CDR1 and CDR2 (germline): SGHRS, YFSETQ. CDR3 length equals 15 residues. DNA for the CDR3: TGCGCCAGCAGCTTGGAAGGGTCCGGGGCCAACGTCCTGACTTTC. Translation gives CASSLEGSGANVLTF.

This clonotype showed up just once. The junction does not match germline at one end; this may be a read error. The rearrangement joins TRBV3-1 to TRBJ2-5; D may match TRBD1 or TRBD2 (5 bases each). This CDR3 is 16 amino acids long. CDR1 is LGHDT and CDR2 is YNNKEL in the germline V gene (reference sequence). The chain's CDR3 is CASSPGTFNLQEAQYF. The CDR3 nucleotides are TGTGCCAGCAGCCCGGGGACCTTCAACCTCCAAGAGGCCCAGTACTTC.

This clonotype appeared many times. V gene TRBV3-1 combines with J gene TRBJ1-1; unclear D gene. The germline gives CDR1 LGHDT, CDR2 YNNKEL (reference sequence). The CDR3 loop spans 14 amino acids. The V gene lost 7 bases and the J gene lost 8 bases, with 20 bases spanning the gap. DNA of the CDR3: TGTGCCAGCACTCCTTCCTACCAGATAAGGGAAGCTTTCTTT. Its translation: CASTPSYQIREAFF. The entire variable domain, with the rest obtained from reference TRBV3-1 and TRBJ1-1, is as follows: DTAVSQTPKYLVTQMGNDKSIKCEQNLGHDTMYWYKQDSKKFLKIMFSYNNKELIINETVPNRFSPKSPDKAHLNLHINSLELGDSAVYFCASTPSYQIREAFFGQGTRLTVV.

This clonotype was picked up a small number of times. The missing conserved phenylalanine or tryptophan at the end of this CDR3 makes a read error likely. No DNA is shown, since the ends of the CDR3 on it are uncertain; the CDR3 is the one TCRdb lists. The J gene is TRBJ2-1, the V gene TRBV10-2; TRBD2, the table's D call, was not compared with the DNA. From germline, CDR1 is WSHSY and CDR2 SAAADI. 12 amino acids form the CDR3, both terminal residues included. CDR3 sequence reads: CASGLAGNSGVL.

Only a few counts were recorded for this clonotype. The rearrangement joins TRBV27 to TRBJ2-3; D unclear. The V end was cut by 0 bases, the J end by 1 base, with 5 bases between. This CDR3 has 14 residues. Germline-derived CDR1 and CDR2 are MNHEY and SMNVEV (reference sequence). The CDR3 region is CASSLSIRTDTQYF. The DNA of the CDR3 is TGTGCCAGCAGTTTATCGATTCGCACAGATACGCAGTATTTT.

The table lists this clonotype with a few counts. The chain is built from TRBV5-1 and TRBJ1-6; maybe TRBD1 (5 bases). The V end was cut by 6 bases, the J end by 10 bases, with 26 bases between. The CDR3 has 17 amino acids. The germline V gene encodes CDR1 SGHRS and CDR2 YFSETQ. CDR3 coding DNA: TGCGCCAGCAACACGGGGCAGGGCCCCTCCGGAGACTCACCCCTCCACTTT. Translation: CASNTGQGPSGDSPLHF.

Concerning this clonotype itself: This could be a read error, since a much larger clone is one nucleotide away. The chain carries TRBV9 and TRBJ2-3, with 7 bases aligning to TRBD2. The trim removed 0 bases at V and 4 bases at J, leaving 5 bases unmatched. CDR1 is SGDLS and CDR2 is YYNGEE in the germline V gene. This CDR3 comprises 15 residues. The CDR3 protein is CASSVASGAADTQYF. DNA of the CDR3: TGTGCCAGCAGCGTAGCCAGCGGGGCCGCAGATACGCAGTATTTT.

This clonotype was seen only a few times. This CDR3 is CASSKKRTGGYEQYF. The CDR3 DNA follows: TGTGCCAGCAGCAAGAAAAGGACAGGGGGCTACGAGCAGTACTTC. The chain uses TRBV12-3 or TRBV12-4 and TRBJ2-7, with TRBD1 identical over 10 bases. With V trimmed by 6 bases and J by 3 bases, 8 bases remained unmatched. The CDR3 runs to 15 residues.

In its sample, this clonotype was seen many times. The genes are TRBV7-2 and TRBJ1-4, with a possible D match to TRBD1 (6 bases). This CDR3 spans 13 amino acids. The germline gives CDR1 SGHTA, CDR2 FQGNSA. V was cut by 4 bases and J by 7 bases, with 10 bases left in between. In DNA, the CDR3 is TGTGCCAGCAGCTCAGGGGCTCTTGAAAAACTGTTTTTT. Translating it yields CASSSGALEKLFF.

There are a few counts of this clonotype. This chain uses TRBV30 with TRBJ2-2; D ambiguous. Trimming took 4 bases from V and 6 from J, leaving 12 bases between them. CDR1 is GTSNPN and CDR2 is SVGIG in the germline V gene (reference sequence). This CDR3 contains 13 residues. CDR3 residues: CAWNYRPPGELFF. CDR3 bases: TGTGCCTGGAACTACCGGCCTCCCGGGGAGCTGTTTTTT.

The rearrangement links TRBV7-6 to TRBJ2-1; D is undetermined. The V gene lost 1 base and the J gene lost 0 bases, with 13 bases spanning the gap. Germline CDR1 is SGHVS and CDR2 is FNYEAQ. This CDR3 spans 17 amino acids. In DNA form, the CDR3 reads TGTGCCAGCAGCTTAGGGGTAGGTCCTAGCTCCTACAATGAGCAGTTCTTC. Translating gives CASSLGVGPSSYNEQFF.

Only a few counts were recorded for this clonotype. This chain links TRBV18 with TRBJ2-5; TRBD2 aligns across 11 bases. CDR1 KGHSH and CDR2 LQKENI come from the germline V gene. This CDR3 comprises 15 residues. The V gene end was trimmed by 1 base and the J gene end by 4 bases; junction bases not matched to a gene: 2. CDR3 in amino acids: CASSPRTSGGETQYF. The CDR3 bases are TGTGCCAGCTCACCACGTACTAGCGGGGGAGAGACCCAGTACTTC.

At least ten counts were recorded for this clonotype. This chain links TRBV12-3 or TRBV12-4 with TRBJ2-2; tentatively, D is TRBD1 (6 bases). CDR3 size: 15 residues. The V end was cut by 5 bases, the J end by 2 bases, with 12 bases between. The DNA of the CDR3 is TGTGCCAGCAGTCTAAGGACAGTTAACACCGGGGAGCTGTTTTTT. Translation gives CASSLRTVNTGELFF.

Here the CDR3 reads CASSQVRTGDNEQFF. CDR3 nucleotide sequence: TGTGCCAGCAGCCAAGTCCGGACAGGGGACAATGAGCAGTTCTTC. V is TRBV14 and J is TRBJ2-1; TRBD1 aligns across 9 bases. CDR1 is SGHDN and CDR2 is FVKESK in the germline V gene. Trimming removed 1 base from V and 5 bases from J; junction bases left unmatched: 3. The CDR3 is 15 amino acids.

This clonotype was seen just once. This sequence may be a read error, since a much larger clone differs from it by one base. The chain is built from TRBV6-5 and TRBJ2-1; the match to TRBD2 covers 7 bases. There are 13 residues in the CDR3. CDR1 and CDR2 (germline): MNHEY, SVGAGI. With V trimmed by 4 bases and J by 8 bases, 5 bases remained unmatched. CDR3 coding DNA: TGTGCCAGCAGTTCGGGGGGTAGGGATGAGCAGTTCTTC. It specifies CASSSGGRDEQFF.

This clonotype came up a few times. DNA for the CDR3: TGTGCCAGCTCACCCTTGGGGGGCTACAATGAGCAGTTCTTC. Translating gives CASSPLGGYNEQFF. V usage is TRBV18 and J usage is TRBJ2-1; tentatively, D is TRBD2 (6 bases). The CDR3 is made up of 14 amino acids. Germline-derived CDR1 and CDR2 are KGHSH and LQKENI. Trimming removed 3 bases from V and 3 bases from J, with 9 bases in between.

This clonotype occurred many times. This chain uses TRBV29-1 with TRBJ2-7, with D perhaps TRBD2 (6 bases). V was shortened by 5 bases and J by 1 base, with 9 bases between the two germline ends. This CDR3 comprises 12 residues. CDR1 and CDR2 (germline): SQVTM, ANQGSEA. CDR3 DNA sequence: TGCAGCGTTTGGAGGGGATCCTACGAGCAGTACTTC. As protein: CSVWRGSYEQYF.

In its sample, this clonotype was seen a few times. This sequence joins TRBV18 and TRBJ2-5; D might be TRBD1 (5 bases). The CDR3 covers 15 residues. Germline assignment: CDR1 KGHSH and CDR2 LQKENI. Deletions cut 0 bases from V and 1 base from J, with 9 bases between. CDR3: CASSPPTGLQETQYF. CDR3 in DNA: TGTGCCAGCTCACCACCAACAGGCCTCCAAGAGACCCAGTACTTC.